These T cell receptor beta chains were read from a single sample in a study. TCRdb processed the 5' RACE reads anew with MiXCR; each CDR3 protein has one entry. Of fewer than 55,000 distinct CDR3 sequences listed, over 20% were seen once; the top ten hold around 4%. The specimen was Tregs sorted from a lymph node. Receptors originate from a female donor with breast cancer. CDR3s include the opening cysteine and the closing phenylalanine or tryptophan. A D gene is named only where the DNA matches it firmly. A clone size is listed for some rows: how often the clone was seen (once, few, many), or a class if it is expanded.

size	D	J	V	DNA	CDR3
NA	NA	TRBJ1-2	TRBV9	TGTGCCAGCAGCGTAGCTCCGGGGGACACTAACTATGGCTACACCTTC	CASSVAPGDTNYGYTF
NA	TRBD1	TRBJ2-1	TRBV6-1	TGTGCCAGCAGTTGGAGAGTGGGACAGGGCTCCAATGAGCAGTTCTTC	CASSWRVGQGSNEQFF
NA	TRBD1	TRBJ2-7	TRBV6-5	TGTACCAGCAGAACGACAGGGGGGTCCTACGAGCAGTACTTC	CTSRTTGGSYEQYF
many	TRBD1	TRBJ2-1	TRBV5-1	TGCGCCAGCAGCCTCGGGACAGGAGGATACAATGAGCAGTTCTTC	CASSLGTGGYNEQFF
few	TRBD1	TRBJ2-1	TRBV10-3	TGTGCCATCAGTGAGTCGTCTGCACAGGGGATAAACAATGAGCAGTTCTTC	CAISESSAQGINNEQFF
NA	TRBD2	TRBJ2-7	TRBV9	TGTGCCAGCAGCGTAGAGAGCGGGGTCGCCTACGAGCAGTACTTC	CASSVESGVAYEQYF
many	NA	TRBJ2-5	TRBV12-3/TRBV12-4	TGTGCCAGCAGTTGGAACAGTGAAGAGACCCAGTACTTC	CASSWNSEETQYF
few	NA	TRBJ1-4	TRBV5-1	TGCGCCAGCAGCTTGGAAGGGGGGATAGGAGAAAAACTGTTTTTT	CASSLEGGIGEKLFF
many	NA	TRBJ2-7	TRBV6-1	TGTGCCAGCAGTGGGAGGAACGCACAAACCTACGAGCAGTACTTC	CASSGRNAQTYEQYF
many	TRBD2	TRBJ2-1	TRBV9	TGTGCCAGCAGCTCCACCGCGACTAGCAGATACAATGAGCAGTTCTTC	CASSSTATSRYNEQFF
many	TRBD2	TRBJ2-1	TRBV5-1	TGCGCCAGCAGCTACGACGGACTAGCGGGAAATGAGCAGTTCTTC	CASSYDGLAGNEQFF
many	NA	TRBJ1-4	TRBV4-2	TGTGCCAGCAGCCAAGGGGGAACAAATGAAAAACTGTTTTTT	CASSQGGTNEKLFF
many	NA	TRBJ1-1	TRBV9	TGTGCCAGCAGCGTAGGAGTTGCAGGGACCAACACTGAAGCTTTCTTT	CASSVGVAGTNTEAFF
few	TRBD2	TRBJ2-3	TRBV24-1	TGTGCCACCAGTGATGTTGTAGCGGGAGGGTTCACAGATACGCAGTATTTT	CATSDVVAGGFTDTQYF
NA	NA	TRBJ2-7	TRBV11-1	TGTGCCAACAGCCTCGACAGGTCCCAGGTGTACTTC	CANSLDRSQVYF
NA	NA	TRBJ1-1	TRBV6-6	TGTGCCAGCAGTTATTTATTGGGAGGAGGAGCTTTCTTT	CASSYLLGGGAFF
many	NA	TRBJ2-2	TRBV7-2	TGTGCCAGCAGCTTCGGGGCCGGGGAGCTGTTTTTT	CASSFGAGELFF
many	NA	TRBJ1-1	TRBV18	TGTGCCAGCTCCCCTATGGCAGGGGTGAACACTGAAGCTTTCTTT	CASSPMAGVNTEAFF
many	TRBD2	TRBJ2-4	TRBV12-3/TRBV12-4	TGTGCCAGCAGCTCACTAGGGACTAGCGGGTCCCAGTACTTC	CASSSLGTSGSQYF
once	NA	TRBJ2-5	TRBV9	TGTGCCAGCAGCCACGAACAGGGATTGGCGGGAGAGACCCAGTACTTC	CASSHEQGLAGETQYF
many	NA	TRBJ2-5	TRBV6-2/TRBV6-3	TGTGCCAGCAGTTACTCGGGCAGGGGCGGACAAGAGACCCAGTACTTC	CASSYSGRGGQETQYF
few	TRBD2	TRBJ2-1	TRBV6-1	TGTGCCAGCAGTGAGAGACCGGGACTAGTATTCAATGAGCAGTTCTTC	CASSERPGLVFNEQFF
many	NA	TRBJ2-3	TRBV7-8	TGTGCCAGCAGCAGTCGCTGGGCAAGCACAGATACGCAGTATTTT	CASSSRWASTDTQYF
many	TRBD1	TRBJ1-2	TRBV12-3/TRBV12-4	TGTGCCAGCAGTTTATCTAGACAGGGGGGTTATGGCTACACCTTC	CASSLSRQGGYGYTF
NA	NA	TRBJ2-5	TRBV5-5	TGTGCCAGCAGCTTATGGACCGGTGGAGAGACCCAGTACTTC	CASSLWTGGETQYF
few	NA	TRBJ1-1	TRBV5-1	TGCGCCAGCAGCTTGGTTGGGAACAGGAACACTGAAGCTTTCTTT	CASSLVGNRNTEAFF
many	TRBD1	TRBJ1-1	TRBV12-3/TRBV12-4	TGTGCCAGCAAAGTTGGACAGGGGGTCACTGAAGCTTTCTTT	CASKVGQGVTEAFF
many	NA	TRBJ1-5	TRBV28	TGTGCCAGCAGTCCCCTTGCGCAGCCCCAGCATTTT	CASSPLAQPQHF
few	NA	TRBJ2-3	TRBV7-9	TGTGCCAGCAGCCTACTTGACTCAGATACGCAGTATTTT	CASSLLDSDTQYF
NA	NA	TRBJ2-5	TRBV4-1	TGCGCCAGCAGCCAAAGCTCCGGGCCCCGGGAGACCCAGTACTTC	CASSQSSGPRETQYF
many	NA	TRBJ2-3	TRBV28	TGTGCCATCACACAGGGGGGGGATACGCAGTATTTT	CAITQGGDTQYF
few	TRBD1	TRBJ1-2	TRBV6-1	TGTGCCAGCAGTCCGACAGGGTATGGCTACACCTTC	CASSPTGYGYTF
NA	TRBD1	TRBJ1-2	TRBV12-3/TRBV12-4	TGTGCCAGCAGCTGGGACAGGGACGGCTATGGCTACACCTTC	CASSWDRDGYGYTF
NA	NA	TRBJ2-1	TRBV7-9	TGTGCCAGCAGCTCTCTTGAGCAGTTCTTC	CASSSLEQFF
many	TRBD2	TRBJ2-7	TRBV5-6	TGTGCCAGCAGCTTGGGACTAGCGAGCTACGAGCAGTACTTC	CASSLGLASYEQYF